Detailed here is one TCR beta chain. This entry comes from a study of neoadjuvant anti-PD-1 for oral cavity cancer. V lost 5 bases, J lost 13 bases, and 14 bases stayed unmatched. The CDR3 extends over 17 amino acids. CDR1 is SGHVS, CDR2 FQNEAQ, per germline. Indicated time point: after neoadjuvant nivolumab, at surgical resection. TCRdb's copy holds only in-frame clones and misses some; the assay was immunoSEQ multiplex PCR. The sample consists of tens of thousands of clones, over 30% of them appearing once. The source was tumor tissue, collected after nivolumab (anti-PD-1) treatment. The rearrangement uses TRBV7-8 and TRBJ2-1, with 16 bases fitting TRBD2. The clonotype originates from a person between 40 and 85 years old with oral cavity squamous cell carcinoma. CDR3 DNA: TGTGCCAGCAGCGCCACCCCCGGGACTAGCGGGGGGGCCACTCAGTTCTTC. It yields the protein CASSATPGTSGGATQFF.